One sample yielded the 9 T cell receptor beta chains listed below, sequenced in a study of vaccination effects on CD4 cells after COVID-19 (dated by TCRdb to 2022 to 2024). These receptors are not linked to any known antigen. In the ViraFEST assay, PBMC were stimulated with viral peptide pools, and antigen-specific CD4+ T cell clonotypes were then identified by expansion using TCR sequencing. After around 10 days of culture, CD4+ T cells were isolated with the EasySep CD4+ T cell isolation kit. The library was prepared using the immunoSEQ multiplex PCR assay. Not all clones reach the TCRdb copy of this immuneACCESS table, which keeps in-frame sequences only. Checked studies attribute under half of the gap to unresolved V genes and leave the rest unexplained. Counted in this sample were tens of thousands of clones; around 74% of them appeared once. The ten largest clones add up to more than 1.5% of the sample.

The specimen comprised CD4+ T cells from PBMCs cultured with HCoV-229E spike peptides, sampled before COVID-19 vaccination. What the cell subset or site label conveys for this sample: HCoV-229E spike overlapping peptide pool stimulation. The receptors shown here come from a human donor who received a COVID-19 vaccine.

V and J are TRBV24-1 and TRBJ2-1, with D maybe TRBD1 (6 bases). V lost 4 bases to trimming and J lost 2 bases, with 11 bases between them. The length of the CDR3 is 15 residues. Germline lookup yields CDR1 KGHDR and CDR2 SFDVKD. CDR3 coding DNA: TGTGCCACCAGTGAACAGGGACCACCCTACAATGAGCAGTTCTTC. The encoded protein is CATSEQGPPYNEQFF.

CDR3 residues: CASSASTGAGSQETQYF. As DNA, the CDR3 is TGTGCCAGCAGTGCATCAACAGGGGCGGGGTCTCAAGAGACCCAGTACTTC. The V call is TRBV28, the J call TRBJ2-5; D might be TRBD1 (7 bases). This CDR3 comprises 17 residues. V lost 5 bases and J 2 bases, leaving 21 bases between the germline ends. CDR1 MDHEN and CDR2 SYDVKM come from the germline V gene. Combining the CDR3 with reference TRBV28 and TRBJ2-5 gives the whole variable domain DVKVTQSSRYLVKRTGEKVFLECVQDMDHENMFWYRQDPGLGLRLIYFSYDVKMKEKGDIPEGYSVSREKKERFSLILESASTNQTSMYLCASSASTGAGSQETQYFGPGTRLLVL.

CDR3 loop: CASSPLAVVADTQYF. CDR3 in DNA: TGTGCCAGCTCACCACTAGCTGTCGTCGCAGATACGCAGTATTTT. The V and J genes are TRBV18 and TRBJ2-3; D is undetermined. V was pared by 1 base and J by 4 bases, with 12 bases between. Germline V gives CDR1 KGHSH, CDR2 LQKENI. The CDR3 totals 15 residues.

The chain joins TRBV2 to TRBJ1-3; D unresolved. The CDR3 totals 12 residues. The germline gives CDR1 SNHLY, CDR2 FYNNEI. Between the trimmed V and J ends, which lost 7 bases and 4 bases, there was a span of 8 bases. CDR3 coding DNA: TGTGCCAGCATTTATTACGGAAACACCATATATTTT. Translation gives CASIYYGNTIYF.

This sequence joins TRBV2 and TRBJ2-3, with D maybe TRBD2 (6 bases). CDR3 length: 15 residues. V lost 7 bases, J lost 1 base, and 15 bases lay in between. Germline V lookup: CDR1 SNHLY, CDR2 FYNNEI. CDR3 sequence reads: CASNPWEAGTDTQYF. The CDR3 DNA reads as TGTGCCAGCAACCCTTGGGAGGCAGGCACAGATACGCAGTATTTT.

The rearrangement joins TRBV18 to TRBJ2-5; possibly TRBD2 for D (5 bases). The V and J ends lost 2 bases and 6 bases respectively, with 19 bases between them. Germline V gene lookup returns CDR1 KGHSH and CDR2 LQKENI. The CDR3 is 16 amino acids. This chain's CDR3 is CASSPVSDGDGKTQYF. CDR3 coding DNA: TGTGCCAGCTCACCAGTTTCGGACGGAGACGGGAAGACCCAGTACTTC.

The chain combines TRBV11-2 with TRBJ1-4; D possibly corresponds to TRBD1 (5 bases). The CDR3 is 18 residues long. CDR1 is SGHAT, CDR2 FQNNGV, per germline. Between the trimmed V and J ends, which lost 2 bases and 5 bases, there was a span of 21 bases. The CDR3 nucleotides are TGTGCCAGCAGCTTATGGTCAGTCGGGGGAGGTTTGAATGAAAAACTGTTTTTT. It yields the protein CASSLWSVGGGLNEKLFF.

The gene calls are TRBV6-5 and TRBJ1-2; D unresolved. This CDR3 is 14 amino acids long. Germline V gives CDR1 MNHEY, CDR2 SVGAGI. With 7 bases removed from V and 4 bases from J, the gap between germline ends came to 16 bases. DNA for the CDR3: TGTGCCAGCACCAGGACTAGGGCTGGCTATGGCTACACCTTC. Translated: CASTRTRAGYGYTF.

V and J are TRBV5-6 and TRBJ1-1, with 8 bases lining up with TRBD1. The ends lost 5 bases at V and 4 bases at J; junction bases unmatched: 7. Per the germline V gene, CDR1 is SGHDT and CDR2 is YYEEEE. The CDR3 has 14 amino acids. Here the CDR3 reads CASRTLTGVTEAFF. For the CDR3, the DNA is TGTGCCAGCAGGACATTGACAGGGGTCACTGAAGCTTTCTTT.